One sample yielded the 27 T cell receptor beta chains listed below, sequenced in a study of tumor and adjacent non-tumor tissue in lung cancer. No cell sorting was done before RNA was extracted from the tissue. Distant lung tissue was collected more than 3 cm away from the tumor edge. Three rounds of nested PCR, following a modified ARM-PCR protocol, produced the TCRbeta library. TCRdb called the multiplex PCR reads again in MiXCR, with one record for every CDR3 protein. The table lists some 66,000 distinct CDR3 sequences, about 61% of them singletons. The sequencing sample was made of distant non-tumor lung tissue. All receptors derive from a man between 65 and 79 years old with non-small cell lung cancer.

In the case of this clonotype: The junction differs from germline at one of its ends, possibly a read error. The CDR3 sequence: CVSTRDSGNYGYTF. The CDR3 DNA reads as TGTGTCAGCACTAGGGACAGCGGAAACTATGGCTACACCTTC. V is TRBV6-1 and J is TRBJ1-2; TRBD1 agrees at 7 bases. Germline V lookup: CDR1 MNHNS, CDR2 SASEGT. The CDR3 length is 14 residues.

This clonotype has ten or more counts. This chain links TRBV18 with TRBJ2-1, with D unclear. CDR1 is KGHSH, CDR2 LQKENI, per germline. The CDR3 runs 14 residues. Between the trimmed V and J ends, which lost 6 bases and 7 bases, there was a span of 16 bases. The chain's CDR3 is CASSLLPADNEQFF. In DNA form, the CDR3 reads TGTGCCAGCTCCCTACTCCCCGCAGATAATGAGCAGTTCTTC.

Of note for this clonotype: Mismatch with germline at one junction end may stem from a read error. This chain joins TRBV11-2 and TRBJ2-1; D not resolved. The CDR3 covers 12 residues. In germline, CDR1 is SGHAT, CDR2 FQNNGV. This chain's CDR3 is CASGLGYNEQFF. The CDR3, as DNA: TGTGCCAGCGGCTTAGGGTACAATGAGCAGTTCTTT.

The table lists this clonotype with many counts. The V gene is TRBV14, the J gene TRBJ2-3, with D possibly TRBD2 on 6 matching bases. Germline CDR1 and CDR2: SGHDN and FVKESK. This CDR3 region has 13 residues. V lost 1 base, J lost 10 bases, and 12 bases lay in between. The CDR3 bases are TGTGCCAGCAGCCAAGTTAAGGGACTGGCGCAGTATTTT. Translated, it gives CASSQVKGLAQYF.

In its sample, this clonotype was seen a few times. Possible read error: a much larger clone is one base away. The chain employs TRBV4-1 and TRBJ2-2, with a tentative D call TRBD1 (5 bases). The V gene lost 10 bases and the J gene lost 4 bases, with 13 bases spanning the gap. Germline V lookup: CDR1 MGHRA, CDR2 YSYEKL. The CDR3 length is 13 residues. The DNA for the CDR3 is TGCGCCAACAGGCTCCGTGGCACCGGGGAGCTGTTTTTT. Translation gives CANRLRGTGELFF.

The chain carries TRBV5-1 and TRBJ2-1, with D possibly TRBD1 on 6 matching bases. V lost 7 bases, J lost 4 bases, and 15 bases lay in between. The CDR3 is 14 residues long. Germline V gene data show CDR1 as SGHRS and CDR2 as YFSETQ. Here the CDR3 reads CASAKWGQYNEQFF. CDR3 DNA: TGCGCCAGCGCTAAGTGGGGGCAATACAATGAGCAGTTCTTC.

The sample holds a few counts of this clonotype. A clone one base away is much larger, so this may be a read error. The CDR3 does not close with the conserved phenylalanine or tryptophan, likely indicating a read error. The gene calls are TRBV29-1 and TRBJ2-7; D tentatively reads TRBD1 or TRBD2 (5 bases each). In germline, CDR1 is SQVTM, CDR2 ANQGSEA. The V end was cut by 4 bases, the J end by 3 bases, with 16 bases between. The CDR3 sequence is 14 residues long. The CDR3 is CSVVGASGIYEQYL. The CDR3 DNA follows: TGCAGCGTTGTCGGGGCGTCGGGAATCTACGAGCAGTACTTA.

As to this clonotype: The junction and the germline gene differ at one end; a read error may be behind it. The J gene is TRBJ2-7, the V gene TRBV12-3 or TRBV12-4; maybe TRBD1 (6 bases). This CDR3 region has 11 residues. The CDR3 is CASNRQAERYF. In DNA form, the CDR3 reads TGTGCCAGCAATCGACAGGCCGAGCGGTACTTC.

To note about this clonotype: A much larger clone differs from this one at a single base, so this may be a read error. The chain is built from TRBV5-6 and TRBJ2-7; TRBD1 matches at 8 bases. Germline CDR1 reads SGHDT; CDR2 reads YYEEEE. Trimming cost V 4 bases and J 6 bases; bases outside gene matches: 15. This CDR3 comprises 16 residues. CDR3 loop: CASSQEWDRRGLEQYF. The CDR3 DNA reads TGTGCCAGCAGCCAAGAGTGGGACAGGAGGGGGCTCGAGCAGTACTTC.

To note about this clonotype: The junction departs from the called germline gene at one end, perhaps through a read error. The chain carries TRBV28 and TRBJ2-6, with D perhaps TRBD2 (7 bases). The CDR3 runs to 16 residues. The germline gives CDR1 MDHEN, CDR2 SYDVKM. The CDR3 protein is CASSGRTRSGGNVMTF. CDR3 in DNA: TGTGCCAGCAGTGGACGGACTAGATCTGGGGGCAACGTCATGACTTTC.

As concerns this clonotype: The germline gene is not matched at one end of the junction; a read error may be the cause. The J gene is TRBJ2-6, the V gene TRBV28; D not certain. The CDR3 sequence is 15 residues long. In germline, CDR1 is MDHEN, CDR2 SYDVKM. CDR3 protein: CASSPQVSGSNVLTF. In DNA, the CDR3 is TGTGCCAGCAGTCCTCAGGTCTCTGGGTCCAACGTCCTGACTTTC.

Remarks on this clonotype: No conserved phenylalanine or tryptophan is present at the end of the CDR3, so a read error is the likely explanation. CDR3 in DNA: TGTGCCAGCAGCTTGGTCCTAGCGGGGGGACCTAGCACAGATACGCAGTATTAT. The encoded protein is CASSLVLAGGPSTDTQYY. The V and J genes are TRBV5-4 and TRBJ2-3, with 11 bases fitting TRBD2. From germline, CDR1 is SGHNT and CDR2 YYREEE (reference sequence). V was pared by 0 bases and J by 0 bases, with 6 bases of the junction left unmatched. The CDR3 loop spans 18 amino acids.

This clonotype was seen more than once but under ten times. V is TRBV30 and J is TRBJ2-7; D uncertain. Germline V gives CDR1 GTSNPN, CDR2 SVGIG (reference sequence). Trimming removed 0 bases from V and 3 bases from J, with 6 bases in between. There are 12 residues in the CDR3. The CDR3 DNA sequence: TGTGCCTGGAGTGTGGGGTTCTACGAGCAGTACTTC. It is translated as CAWSVGFYEQYF.

This chain joins TRBV5-6 and TRBJ1-4, with 10 bases matching TRBD1. Germline V gene data show CDR1 as SGHDT and CDR2 as YYEEEE. The CDR3 consists of 15 residues. The V segment lost 4 bases and the J segment 4 bases; nucleotides outside the gene matches: 4. CDR3 sequence: CASSTGQGINEKLFF. Here the CDR3 DNA reads TGTGCCAGCAGCACGGGACAGGGGATTAATGAAAAACTGTTTTTT.

The chain links TRBV6-6 to TRBJ2-5; D gene unclear. Germline CDR1 is MNHNY and CDR2 is SVGAGI (reference sequence). Trimming removed 10 bases at V and 5 bases at J, with 20 bases between. This CDR3 comprises 14 residues. In DNA, the CDR3 is TGTGCCAACTGGCACCCAGGAGAACGGGAGACCCAGTACTTC. This translates into CANWHPGERETQYF.

V is TRBV21-1 and J is TRBJ2-7; the table gives TRBD1 as D, unverified against the DNA. TRBV21-1 is described as a pseudogene. This CDR3 is 16 amino acids long. CDR3 protein: CASSTPRGPHSYEQYF. Here the CDR3 DNA reads TGTGCCAGCAGCACCCCACGGGGGCCTCATTCCTACGAGCAGTACTTC.

This chain joins TRBV28 and TRBJ2-1; D might be TRBD1 (6 bases). V was shortened by 1 base and J by 5 bases, with 15 bases between the two germline ends. In germline, CDR1 is MDHEN, CDR2 SYDVKM. This CDR3 region has 16 residues. Here the CDR3 reads CASSLFFVTGDNEQFF. The CDR3 nucleotides are TGTGCCAGCAGTTTATTTTTTGTGACAGGCGACAATGAGCAGTTCTTC. Full variable domain (outside the CDR3, taken from reference TRBV28 and TRBJ2-1): DVKVTQSSRYLVKRTGEKVFLECVQDMDHENMFWYRQDPGLGLRLIYFSYDVKMKEKGDIPEGYSVSREKKERFSLILESASTNQTSMYLCASSLFFVTGDNEQFFGPGTRLTVL.

To note about this clonotype: In this CDR3 the conserved last residue, phenylalanine or tryptophan, is missing, so a read error is likely. This chain joins TRBV6-5 and TRBJ2-7; possibly TRBD1 or TRBD2 for D (5 bases each). CDR1 and CDR2 (germline): MNHEY, SVGAGI. This CDR3 is 15 amino acids long. The CDR3, as DNA: TGTGCCAGTAGTTACTCGGGGCGGTCTTCCTACGAGCAGTACCTC. Protein sequence: CASSYSGRSSYEQYL.

This clonotype was found a few times. A junction boundary mismatches the germline segment, possibly from a read error. The chain recombines TRBV5-1 with TRBJ2-4; 7 nucleotides match TRBD2. There are 16 residues in the CDR3. The V gene's germline CDR1 is SGHRS and CDR2 YFSETQ. Here the CDR3 DNA reads TGCGCCATCAGCTTCCAGACTAGCTCGGCCAAAAACATTCAGTACTTC. Protein product: CAISFQTSSAKNIQYF.

As for this clonotype: This may be a read error: a much more frequent sequence differs by one nucleotide. This rearrangement joins TRBV6-1 to TRBJ2-7, with D possibly being TRBD2 (5 bases). Trimming removed 11 bases from V and 1 base from J, with 24 bases in between. Germline assignment: CDR1 MNHNS and CDR2 SASEGT. The CDR3 length is 16 residues. CDR3 sequence reads: CACLPRAVVESYEQYF. CDR3 bases: TGTGCCTGTCTCCCGAGGGCCGTGGTCGAGTCCTACGAGCAGTACTTC.

This clonotype has only a few counts. The chain employs TRBV28 and TRBJ2-5; 8 nucleotides match TRBD1. V dropped 6 bases and J dropped 4; count of bases not matched to a gene: 13. This CDR3 has 16 residues. Per the germline V gene, CDR1 is MDHEN and CDR2 is SYDVKM. The CDR3 sequence is CASSYGTGREGETQYF. For the CDR3, the DNA is TGTGCCAGCAGCTATGGGACAGGAAGAGAGGGAGAGACCCAGTACTTC. Supplemented by reference TRBV28 and TRBJ2-5, the full variable domain reads DVKVTQSSRYLVKRTGEKVFLECVQDMDHENMFWYRQDPGLGLRLIYFSYDVKMKEKGDIPEGYSVSREKKERFSLILESASTNQTSMYLCASSYGTGREGETQYFGPGTRLLVL.

Points on this clonotype: Just one base apart from a much larger clone, this may be a read error. The gene calls are TRBV20-1 and TRBJ2-1; possible D gene TRBD1, 6 bases. Per germline, CDR1 DFQATT and CDR2 SNEGSKA (reference sequence). V was trimmed by 2 bases and J by 10 bases, leaving 21 bases between them. There are 15 residues in the CDR3. CDR3 protein: CSARSSKGHNGEQFF. The DNA for the CDR3 is TGCAGTGCTAGATCTTCCAAGGGACACAATGGGGAGCAGTTCTTC.

This clonotype was seen a handful of times. The gene calls are TRBV5-1 and TRBJ2-3, with a possible D match to TRBD1 (5 bases). Trimming pared 4 bases from V and 0 bases from J, leaving 12 bases between. Germline loops: CDR1 SGHRS, CDR2 YFSETQ. The CDR3 is made up of 15 amino acids. The CDR3 loop reads CASSVDTTSTDTQYF. As DNA, the CDR3 is TGCGCCAGCAGCGTGGACACAACTAGCACAGATACGCAGTATTTT. Combining the CDR3 with reference TRBV5-1 and TRBJ2-3 gives the whole variable domain KAGVTQTPRYLIKTRGQQVTLSCSPISGHRSVSWYQQTPGQGLQFLFEYFSETQRNKGNFPGRFSGRQFSNSRSEMNVSTLELGDSALYLCASSVDTTSTDTQYFGPGTRLTVL.

By its share, this clonotype is medium-sized. The chain links TRBV11-1 to TRBJ2-6; 9 bases are shared with TRBD1. The CDR3 is made up of 17 amino acids. After removal of 5 bases from V and 2 bases from J, the junction contained 7 bases not matched to a gene. Germline loops: CDR1 SGHAT, CDR2 FQDESV (reference sequence). CDR3 loop: CASSRRTGGAGANVLTF. Here the CDR3 DNA reads TGTGCCAGCAGCCGTAGAACAGGGGGCGCTGGGGCCAACGTCCTGACTTTC.

As regards this clonotype: The junction shows a germline mismatch at one end, possibly a read error. This chain links TRBV13 with TRBJ1-6; tentative D call: TRBD1 (6 bases). The CDR3 sequence is 15 residues long. The germline CDR1 and CDR2 sequences are PRHDT and FYEKMQ (reference sequence). The CDR3 sequence: CASILGGRGHSPLHF. The CDR3 DNA reads TGTGCCAGCATCTTAGGCGGCAGGGGACACTCACCCCTCCACTTT. The whole variable domain, remainder taken from reference TRBV13 and TRBJ1-6, is AAGVIQSPRHLIKEKRETATLKCYPIPRHDTVYWYQQGPGQDPQFLISFYEKMQSDKGSIPDRFSAQQFSDYHSELNMSSLELGDSALYFCASILGGRGHSPLHFGNGTRLTVT.

This chain uses TRBV19 with TRBJ2-1; D tentatively reads TRBD1 or TRBD2 (8 bases each). This CDR3 has 16 residues. V dropped 6 bases and J dropped 11 bases, with 26 bases sitting between them. CDR1 and CDR2 (germline): LNHDA, SQIVND (reference sequence). The CDR3 DNA follows: TGTGCCAGTAGGCCGGGGGGGGACAGGATACTTAATAAGCAGTTCTTC. Its translation is CASRPGGDRILNKQFF.

This clonotype was seen many times. This chain uses TRBV6-1 with TRBJ2-5, with TRBD1 identical over 9 bases. The CDR3 covers 14 residues. Unmatched junction bases numbered 4, after V lost 3 bases and J lost 5 bases. Germline CDR1 and CDR2: MNHNS and SASEGT. The CDR3 DNA reads TGTGCCAGCAGTGACGGGACAGGGTGGGAGACCCAGTACTTC. Amino acids: CASSDGTGWETQYF.